These 22 T cell receptor beta chains originate from one sample sequenced in a study of blood T cell repertoires in COVID-19. The protocol was immunoSEQ multiplex PCR, while the TCRdb copy is restricted to in-frame clones and leaves out a portion. The sample shows about 130,000 clones, 78% of them seen only once. Specimen: PBMCs or T cells enriched from blood (not recorded which). Receptor source: a woman between 50 and 59 years old who had recovered from COVID-19.

The V gene is TRBV6-2 or TRBV6-3, the J gene TRBJ1-1; 8 bases are a match to TRBD1. J lost 5 bases, V lost 6 bases, and 5 bases had no gene match. Germline V gives CDR1 MNHEY, CDR2 SVGEGT. The CDR3 spans 13 residues. The CDR3 loop reads CASSPDRGTEAFF. CDR3 bases: TGTGCCAGCAGCCCCGACAGGGGTACTGAAGCTTTCTTT.

A few counts support this clone. Other nucleotide sequences from this sample produce the same CDR3. The chain joins TRBV5-1 to TRBJ2-2; D unclear. V was trimmed by 0 bases and J by 3 bases, leaving 9 bases between them. The germline V gene has CDR1 SGHRS and CDR2 YFSETQ. The CDR3 runs to 15 residues. CDR3 amino acids: CASSLGSGDTGELFF. The CDR3 nucleotides read TGCGCCAGCAGCTTGGGGTCCGGAGACACCGGGGAGCTGTTTTTT.

The chain employs TRBV6-1 and TRBJ1-6; TRBD1 matches 10 bases. This CDR3 comprises 16 residues. Looked up from germline, CDR1 is MNHNS and CDR2 is SASEGT. J was trimmed by 6 bases and V by 4 bases; bases with no gene match: 6. The CDR3 sequence: CASSGRQGALNSPLHF. Here the CDR3 DNA reads TGTGCCAGCAGTGGGCGACAGGGGGCTCTTAATTCACCCCTCCACTTT.

The rearrangement links TRBV6-1 to TRBJ2-5; 7 bases align to TRBD1. V lost 2 bases and J lost 2; bases outside the gene matches: 5. Germline V gene sequence: CDR1 MNHNS, CDR2 SASEGT. There are 15 residues in the CDR3. In DNA form, the CDR3 reads TGTGCCAGCAGTGAATCGACAGGGTTACAAGAGACCCAGTACTTC. This sequence encodes CASSESTGLQETQYF.

V usage is TRBV7-9 and J usage is TRBJ2-3; no clear D. From germline, CDR1 is SEHNR and CDR2 FQNEAQ (reference sequence). Trimming removed 2 bases at V and 5 bases at J, with 11 bases between. The CDR3 totals 14 residues. CDR3 sequence reads: CASSLQNSVDTQYF. Written as DNA, the CDR3 is TGTGCCAGCAGCTTACAAAATTCAGTAGATACGCAGTATTTT. The full variable domain, rest sourced from reference TRBV7-9 and TRBJ2-3, is DTGVSQNPRHKITKRGQNVTFRCDPISEHNRLYWYRQTLGQGPEFLTYFQNEAQLEKSRLLSDRFSAERPKGSFSTLEIQRTEQGDSAMYLCASSLQNSVDTQYFGPGTRLTVL.

This sequence joins TRBV7-8 and TRBJ2-5, with D perhaps TRBD1 (6 bases). CDR1 and CDR2 (germline): SGHVS, FQNEAQ. The V end lost 2 bases, the J end lost 4 bases, and 8 bases lay between the germline ends. The CDR3 runs 13 residues. The CDR3 spells CASSLQGPETQYF. DNA of the CDR3: TGTGCCAGCAGCTTACAGGGGCCAGAGACCCAGTACTTC.

The chain uses TRBV3-1 (or the pseudogene TRBV3-2) and TRBJ2-7; a weak D match, TRBD1 (6 bases). V was trimmed by 1 base and J by 2 bases, leaving 9 bases between them. The length of the CDR3 is 14 residues. Germline loops: CDR1 LGHDT, CDR2 YNNKEL (reference sequence). The CDR3 loop is CASSQGRQAYEQYV. CDR3 sequence (DNA): TGTGCCAGCAGCCAAGGGCGACAGGCCTACGAGCAGTACGTC.

The gene calls are TRBV3-1 (or the pseudogene TRBV3-2) and TRBJ2-3; 9 bases are shared with TRBD2. The germline gives CDR1 LGHDT, CDR2 YNNKEL (reference sequence). Trimming took 0 bases from V and 5 from J; bases not matched to a gene: 9. This CDR3 has 17 residues. This chain's CDR3 is CASSQDSVAGALDTQYF. CDR3 nucleotide sequence: TGTGCCAGCAGCCAAGATTCGGTAGCGGGGGCACTAGATACGCAGTATTTT.

The chain has TRBV9 and TRBJ2-7; possibly TRBD2 for D (8 bases). There are 16 residues in the CDR3. V was trimmed by 3 bases and J by 3 bases, leaving 19 bases between them. CDR1 and CDR2 (germline): SGDLS, YYNGEE. CDR3: CASSGQGGLGNYEQYF. The DNA for the CDR3 is TGTGCCAGCAGCGGCCAGGGGGGACTAGGAAACTACGAGCAGTACTTC.

The chain carries TRBV27 and TRBJ1-5; TRBD1 matches at 11 bases. With 3 bases clipped from V and 6 bases from J, the junction kept 4 bases outside the gene matches. The CDR3 consists of 15 residues. Germline CDR1 reads MNHEY; CDR2 reads SMNVEV (reference sequence). This CDR3 reads CASSFGTGGIQPQHF. CDR3 nucleotides: TGTGCCAGCAGTTTCGGGACAGGGGGTATTCAGCCCCAGCATTTT.

The chain employs TRBV18 and TRBJ1-3, with 7 bases identical to TRBD1. The CDR3 sequence is 16 residues long. J lost 2 bases, V lost 2 bases, and 6 bases had no gene match. CDR1 and CDR2 from the germline V gene are KGHSH and LQKENI. The CDR3 nucleotides are TGTGCCAGCTCACCATGGACAGGCGAGGCTGGAAACACCATATATTTT. Amino acids: CASSPWTGEAGNTIYF.

This chain links TRBV7-8 with TRBJ1-1, with a weak D call TRBD1 (5 bases). The CDR3 is 15 amino acids. The V end lost 4 bases, the J end lost 0 bases, and 12 bases lay between the germline ends. In germline, CDR1 is SGHVS, CDR2 FQNEAQ. The CDR3 DNA follows: TGTGCCAGCAGCTCGGGTGGACATCTGAACACTGAAGCTTTCTTT. The encoded protein is CASSSGGHLNTEAFF. Looking up the rest from reference TRBV7-8 and TRBJ1-1 gives the full variable domain: GAGVSQSPRYKVAKRGQDVALRCDPISGHVSLFWYQQALGQGPEFLTYFQNEAQLDKSGLPSDRFFAERPEGSVSTLKIQRTQQEDSAVYLCASSSGGHLNTEAFFGQGTRLTVV.

The chain has TRBV19 and TRBJ1-1, with 9 bases aligning to TRBD1. With 5 bases clipped from V and 4 bases from J, the junction kept 17 bases outside the gene matches. CDR1 and CDR2 (germline): LNHDA, SQIVND (reference sequence). CDR3 size: 18 residues. This chain's CDR3 is CASSPAGTGRVFGTEAFF. Written as DNA, the CDR3 is TGTGCCAGTAGTCCCGCGGGGACAGGGAGGGTTTTTGGCACTGAAGCTTTCTTT.

The V gene is TRBV4-1, the J gene TRBJ1-2; 8 bases are a match to TRBD1. The V segment lost 4 bases and the J segment 5 bases; nucleotides outside the gene matches: 3. Germline CDR1 and CDR2: MGHRA and YSYEKL. The CDR3 is 13 residues long. The CDR3 reads CASSLDREYGYTF. The DNA of the CDR3 is TGCGCCAGCAGCCTGGACAGGGAGTATGGCTACACCTTC.

This clone has only one observation. V usage is TRBV20-1 and J usage is TRBJ2-5; TRBD1 matches at 8 bases. V dropped 3 bases and J dropped 5; count of bases not matched to a gene: 11. CDR3 length: 15 residues. CDR1 DFQATT and CDR2 SNEGSKA come from the germline V gene (reference sequence). The CDR3 coding sequence is TGCAGTGCTAGTCCCCGACAGGGGCGCCGGGAGACCCAGTACTTC. It translates to CSASPRQGRRETQYF.

The V gene is TRBV6-5, the J gene TRBJ1-2, with 8 nucleotides matching TRBD1. CDR3 size: 14 residues. Trimming cost V 6 bases and J 3 bases; bases outside gene matches: 6. CDR1 and CDR2 from the germline V gene are MNHEY and SVGAGI. The CDR3 DNA is TGTGCCAGCAGGAGGACAGGGTTGGACTATGGCTACACCTTC. It encodes CASRRTGLDYGYTF.

This chain links TRBV6-5 with TRBJ1-1; D is possibly TRBD1 (6 bases). Per germline, CDR1 MNHEY and CDR2 SVGAGI. Trimming removed 6 bases from V and 5 bases from J, with 7 bases in between. This CDR3 comprises 11 residues. DNA of the CDR3: TGTGCCAGCAGACAGGGTACTGAAGCTTTCTTT. Protein: CASRQGTEAFF.

This clone was detected ten times or more. The CDR3 protein is CASRGFSYEQYV. The CDR3 bases are TGTGCTAGTAGGGGTTTCTCCTACGAGCAGTACGTC. This chain uses TRBV12-5 with TRBJ2-7; D may be TRBD1 (5 bases). Germline CDR1 reads LGHNT; CDR2 reads FRNRAP. This CDR3 comprises 12 residues. Between the trimmed V and J ends, which lost 8 bases and 0 bases, there was a span of 8 bases.

The chain uses TRBV5-1 and TRBJ2-5; D unresolved. V dropped 2 bases and J dropped 5 bases, with 13 bases sitting between them. This CDR3 region has 14 residues. Germline V gene sequence: CDR1 SGHRS, CDR2 YFSETQ. CDR3 sequence (DNA): TGCGCCAGCAGCTTTTCCACCTCGAGGGAGACCCAGTACTTC. Translating it yields CASSFSTSRETQYF.

V usage is TRBV5-5 and J usage is TRBJ1-2; TRBD1 matches at 7 bases. Germline V gene lookup returns CDR1 SGHKS and CDR2 YYEKEE (reference sequence). The CDR3 is 13 amino acids. The ends lost 2 bases at V and 5 bases at J; junction bases unmatched: 3. The CDR3 loop reads CASSLQGMYGYTF. The CDR3 nucleotides read TGTGCCAGCAGCTTACAGGGGATGTATGGCTACACCTTC.

The chain employs TRBV5-6 and TRBJ1-4, with D perhaps TRBD1 (6 bases). The CDR3 length is 16 residues. Germline lookup yields CDR1 SGHDT and CDR2 YYEEEE. V was trimmed by 0 bases and J by 6 bases, leaving 15 bases between them. CDR3 nucleotide sequence: TGTGCCAGCAGCTTGGGGTGGGACACAAGCGATGAAAAACTGTTTTTT. Translating it yields CASSLGWDTSDEKLFF.

The chain uses TRBV7-9 and TRBJ1-2; 7 bases agree with TRBD1. With V trimmed by 1 base and J by 8 bases, 4 bases remained unmatched. The CDR3 is made up of 13 amino acids. CDR1 SEHNR and CDR2 FQNEAQ come from the germline V gene (reference sequence). The CDR3 DNA sequence: TGTGCCAGCAGCTTAGGGACAGGAAACGGCTACACCTTC. It encodes CASSLGTGNGYTF.